This TCR beta chain was captured in a study of CD8 T cells in Susac syndrome. Random hexamers primed reverse transcription of about 0.45 to 1 ug RNA. Via MiXCR, TCRdb re-called the immunoSEQ multiplex PCR reads, giving one row per CDR3 protein. This sample has about 300,000 distinct CDR3 sequences, with 75% to 85% found just once. J gave up 4 bases and V 3 bases, and 12 bases lay outside the gene matches. In germline, CDR1 is LNHDA, CDR2 SQIVND (reference sequence). CDR3 length: 18 residues. The sequenced target, TCR beta, came from blood CD8+ and CD4+ T cells. The source of this sequence is a human donor with multiple sclerosis. Material: CD8+ T cells from PBMCs. This rearrangement joins TRBV19 to TRBJ1-5, with 10 bases that match TRBD1. This CDR3 is CASSIPASGTGVNQPQHF. In nucleotides, the CDR3 is TGTGCCAGTAGTATCCCTGCTTCCGGGACAGGGGTAAATCAGCCCCAGCATTTT.